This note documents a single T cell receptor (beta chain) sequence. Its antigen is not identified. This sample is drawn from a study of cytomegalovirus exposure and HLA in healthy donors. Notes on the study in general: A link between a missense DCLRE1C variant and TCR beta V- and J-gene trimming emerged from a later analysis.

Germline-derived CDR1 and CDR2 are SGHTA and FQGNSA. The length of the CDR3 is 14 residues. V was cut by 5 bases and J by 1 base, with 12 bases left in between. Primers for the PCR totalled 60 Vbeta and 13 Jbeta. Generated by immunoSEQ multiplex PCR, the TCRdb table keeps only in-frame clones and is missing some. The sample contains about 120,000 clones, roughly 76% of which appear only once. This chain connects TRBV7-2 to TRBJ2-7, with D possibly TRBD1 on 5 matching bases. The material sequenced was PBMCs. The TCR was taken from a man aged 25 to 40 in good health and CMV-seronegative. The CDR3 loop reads CASSHGAQSYEQYF. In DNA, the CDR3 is TGTGCCAGCAGCCATGGGGCACAGTCCTACGAGCAGTACTTC. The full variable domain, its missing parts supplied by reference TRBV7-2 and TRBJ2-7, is GAGVSQSPSNKVTEKGKDVELRCDPISGHTALYWYRQSLGQGLEFLIYFQGNSAPDKSGLPSDRFSAERTGGSVSTLTIQRTQQEDSAVYLCASSHGAQSYEQYFGPGTRLTVT.